This T cell receptor beta chain was obtained from a study of control samples from healthy donors and cancer patients (dated by TCRdb to about 2020). Turning to this clone: Which antigen it targets is not known. Nothing much larger sits one base from this clone, and base qualities are not available.

From cysteine to phenylalanine, the CDR3 is 14 amino acids long. CDR3 DNA only is kept here, 42 bases in frame from base 1. Looking up the germline V gene yields CDR1 SQVTM and CDR2 ANQGSEA. V is pruned by 2 bases and J by 7 bases, leaving 6 bases of the junction without a gene match. The library was made by the immunoSEQ multiplex PCR assay. Imported from immuneACCESS, the table was reduced by TCRdb to in-frame sequences with V and J called. These copies leave out some clones; in studies compared against another copy, an unresolved V gene accounts for under half, and the cause of the remainder is not known. A total of fewer than 90,000 clones appear in this sample, over 75% of them only once. Clones ranked in the top ten supply approximately 30% of the sample.

The sequence came from a man aged 45-65 years in good health. The specimen sequenced was blood. The V and J genes are TRBV29-1 and TRBJ2-7, and TRBD1 aligns with 12 junction nucleotides. The sequenced DNA: TGCAGCGTTGAATACCGGGACAGGGGGCCTGAGCAGTACTTC. It translates to CSVEYRDRGPEQYF.